The present TCR beta chain was sequenced within a study of shared clonotypes between healthy human individuals. Profiled with immunoSEQ multiplex PCR; TCRdb holds only in-frame clones, not every one. The repertoire consists of 980,000 or so clones, with approximately 80% occurring once and the leading ten covering 1.5%. General study results and limits: Larger richness was generally estimated for naive than memory subsets. Among non-shared clonotypes, generation probabilities were lower than among those shared by all four donors. Few donors limited the genetic and exposure-history diversity represented.

The germline CDR1 and CDR2 sequences are WNHNN and SYGVQD (reference sequence). The CDR3 is made up of 13 amino acids. J was trimmed by 12 bases and V by 0 bases; bases with no gene match: 6. The table lists this clone with a few counts. The target antigen is unknown. The sample consisted of memory CD4+ T cells sorted from blood. Subset defined: CD45RA-negative fraction. This receptor was taken from a man aged 18 to 29 in good health. This chain joins TRBV10-1 and TRBJ2-5, with 8 bases identical to TRBD2. The CDR3 loop is CASSESTRTSKYF. The DNA for the CDR3 is TGCGCCAGCAGTGAGTCAACCCGGACTAGCAAGTACTTC.